This entry lists 18 T cell receptor beta chains sequenced from one sample in a study of T cells in Graves' hyperthyroidism and ophthalmopathy. Amplified TCR beta CDR3 regions derived from RNA transcripts. The study used the HTBI primer set for a first-round RT-PCR of the TCR CDR3. TCRdb re-analysed the multiplex PCR reads in MiXCR, keeping a single row per CDR3 protein. The sample shows approximately 400,000 distinct CDR3 sequences, approximately 15% of them seen only once. Sequences were obtained from blood. Every receptor here comes from a woman aged 60-70 years with Graves' hyperthyroidism.

The genes are TRBV12-3 or TRBV12-4 and TRBJ1-1; maybe TRBD1 (6 bases). This CDR3 comprises 15 residues. The V gene lost 6 bases and the J gene lost 1 base, with 15 bases spanning the gap. CDR3 DNA: TGTGCCAGCAGGCCTCAGGGGCGACCGAACACTGAAGCTTTCTTT. This codes for CASRPQGRPNTEAFF.

This clonotype was observed at least ten times. V gene TRBV5-1 combines with J gene TRBJ1-2; 7 nucleotides align to TRBD1. This CDR3 spans 12 amino acids. Trimming took 3 bases from V and 8 from J; bases not matched to a gene: 4. The germline CDR1 and CDR2 sequences are SGHRS and YFSETQ. CDR3 nucleotide sequence: TGCGCCAGCAGCTACACAGGGGTGGGCTACACCTTC. Translation: CASSYTGVGYTF. Supplemented by reference TRBV5-1 and TRBJ1-2, the full variable domain reads KAGVTQTPRYLIKTRGQQVTLSCSPISGHRSVSWYQQTPGQGLQFLFEYFSETQRNKGNFPGRFSGRQFSNSRSEMNVSTLELGDSALYLCASSYTGVGYTFGSGTRLTVV.

The J gene is TRBJ2-3, the V gene TRBV4-1; D not resolved. Germline values: CDR1 MGHRA, CDR2 YSYEKL. There are 13 residues in the CDR3. V gave up 1 base and J gave up 10 bases, with 12 bases separating them. Here the CDR3 reads CASSQAPLYSQYF. CDR3 sequence (DNA): TGCGCCAGCAGCCAAGCTCCCCTGTATTCGCAGTATTTT.

This clonotype was detected many times. This sequence joins TRBV2 and TRBJ2-7, with TRBD1 matching 7 bases. The ends lost 7 bases at V and 3 bases at J; junction bases unmatched: 6. CDR3 length: 13 residues. CDR1 and CDR2 from the germline V gene are SNHLY and FYNNEI. CDR3 DNA: TGTGCCAGCATCGAGGGGGCCTACTACGAGCAGTACTTC. It encodes CASIEGAYYEQYF.

This clonotype was observed at least ten times. The V and J genes are TRBV5-1 and TRBJ1-5, with 8 bases identical to TRBD1. The germline CDR1 and CDR2 sequences are SGHRS and YFSETQ. The ends lost 1 base at V and 3 bases at J; junction bases unmatched: 6. The CDR3 length is 16 residues. The CDR3 sequence is CASSLSGTGANQPQHF. The DNA of the CDR3 is TGCGCCAGCAGCTTGTCCGGGACAGGTGCCAATCAGCCCCAGCATTTT.

This clonotype was counted many times. V usage is TRBV6-1 and J usage is TRBJ2-2, with 10 nucleotides matching TRBD2. This CDR3 spans 16 amino acids. The germline V gene has CDR1 MNHNS and CDR2 SASEGT. Germline trimming cut 5 bases from V and 5 bases from J; bases unmatched to any gene: 8. CDR3 amino acids: CASSPPGLARTGELFF. The CDR3 DNA follows: TGTGCCAGCAGTCCTCCGGGACTAGCGCGAACCGGGGAGCTGTTTTTT.

There are many counts of this clonotype. The rearrangement joins TRBV11-3 to TRBJ2-1, with 8 nucleotides matching TRBD2. This CDR3 has 16 residues. V lost 0 bases to trimming and J lost 2 bases; unmatched junction nucleotides: 3. In germline, CDR1 is SGHNT, CDR2 YENEEA. CDR3 nucleotides: TGTGCCAGCAGCTTAGATATAGCGGGAACCTACAATGAGCAGTTCTTC. It encodes CASSLDIAGTYNEQFF.

This clonotype was observed at least ten times. This chain joins TRBV15 and TRBJ1-2, with D hard to call. Trimming pared 1 base from V and 8 bases from J, leaving 8 bases between. The CDR3 is made up of 12 amino acids. In germline, CDR1 is LNHNV, CDR2 YYDKDF (reference sequence). The CDR3 here is CATSRVGKGYTF. The CDR3 region has the DNA TGTGCCACCAGCAGAGTGGGGAAAGGCTACACCTTC.

At least ten counts were recorded for this clonotype. This chain connects TRBV19 to TRBJ1-2, with TRBD1 matching over 7 bases. The germline V gene encodes CDR1 LNHDA and CDR2 SQIVND (reference sequence). The CDR3 runs to 14 residues. The trim removed 6 bases at V and 4 bases at J, leaving 8 bases unmatched. As DNA, the CDR3 is TGTGCCAGTAGATCGACAGGGATCGGCTATGGCTACACCTTC. As protein: CASRSTGIGYGYTF.

The sample holds many counts of this clonotype. The V call is TRBV27, the J call TRBJ2-3; D is unclear. V was cut by 7 bases and J by 8 bases, with 10 bases left in between. The CDR3 has 11 amino acids. Germline assignment: CDR1 MNHEY and CDR2 SMNVEV (reference sequence). The CDR3 nucleotides read TGTGCCAGCATTCTGGGATCTACGCAGTATTTT. It specifies CASILGSTQYF.

This clonotype occurred many times. This sequence joins TRBV5-1 and TRBJ1-2; 10 bases line up with TRBD1. The CDR3 runs to 14 residues. CDR1 and CDR2 from the germline V gene are SGHRS and YFSETQ. J lost 4 bases, V lost 5 bases, and 5 bases had no gene match. This chain's CDR3 is CASSSTGGFYGYTF. The CDR3 DNA reads TGCGCCAGCAGTTCGACAGGGGGCTTCTATGGCTACACCTTC.

The CDR3 spells CAGRRGQGETQYF. The CDR3 DNA reads as TGCGCCGGCCGCAGGGGACAGGGGGAGACCCAGTACTTC. The V call is TRBV5-1, the J call TRBJ2-5; TRBD1 aligns across 10 bases. CDR1 and CDR2 (germline): SGHRS, YFSETQ. The CDR3 loop spans 13 amino acids. The ends lost 10 bases at V and 5 bases at J; junction bases unmatched: 8. Looking up the rest from reference TRBV5-1 and TRBJ2-5 gives the full variable domain: KAGVTQTPRYLIKTRGQQVTLSCSPISGHRSVSWYQQTPGQGLQFLFEYFSETQRNKGNFPGRFSGRQFSNSRSEMNVSTLELGDSALYLCAGRRGQGETQYFGPGTRLLVL.

This clonotype was found many times. The CDR3 here is CASSKDRGSYEQYF. As DNA, the CDR3 is TGTGCCAGCTCAAAAGACAGGGGATCCTACGAGCAGTACTTC. The chain is built from TRBV18 and TRBJ2-7; 8 bases match TRBD1. Germline lookup yields CDR1 KGHSH and CDR2 LQKENI. CDR3 length equals 14 residues. V gave up 5 bases and J gave up 1 base; unmatched junction bases: 4.

This clonotype occurred many times. The chain employs TRBV7-3 and TRBJ1-1, with a weak D call TRBD1 (6 bases). The CDR3 is 14 residues long. Between the trimmed V and J ends, which lost 5 bases and 3 bases, there was a span of 13 bases. Germline CDR1 and CDR2: SGHTA and FQGTGA. The CDR3 DNA follows: TGTGCCAGCAGCACACAGGGAGGGGACACTGAAGCTTTCTTT. Amino acids: CASSTQGGDTEAFF.

This clonotype was detected many times. The chain carries TRBV28 and TRBJ2-7; TRBD2 aligns across 11 bases. The CDR3 covers 17 residues. The V segment lost 5 bases and the J segment 2 bases; nucleotides outside the gene matches: 11. Germline-derived CDR1 and CDR2 are MDHEN and SYDVKM. The CDR3 nucleotides are TGTGCCAGCAGTCCCTATCCGGGACTAGCGGTACCCTACGAGCAGTACTTC. As protein: CASSPYPGLAVPYEQYF.

This clonotype was counted ten times or more. This chain connects TRBV27 to TRBJ2-7; TRBD1 matches 11 bases. This CDR3 has 15 residues. With 6 bases clipped from V and 2 bases from J, the junction kept 6 bases outside the gene matches. The germline V gene encodes CDR1 MNHEY and CDR2 SMNVEV (reference sequence). The CDR3 bases are TGTGCCAGCAGATTCGGGACAGGGGGGACCTACGAGCAGTACTTC. Amino acids: CASRFGTGGTYEQYF.

This clonotype was counted many times. V usage is TRBV28 and J usage is TRBJ2-2; 12 nucleotides agree with TRBD2. CDR3 size: 19 residues. Germline V lookup: CDR1 MDHEN, CDR2 SYDVKM. V gave up 5 bases and J gave up 3 bases; unmatched junction bases: 13. The CDR3 is CASSPHRVLAGGDTGELFF. The CDR3 DNA sequence: TGTGCCAGCAGTCCCCATCGGGTCCTAGCGGGAGGGGACACCGGGGAGCTGTTTTTT.

This clonotype was seen ten or more times. This rearrangement joins TRBV20-1 to TRBJ2-1, with D unclear. CDR3 length: 10 residues. The germline CDR1 and CDR2 sequences are DFQATT and SNEGSKA (reference sequence). The CDR3 protein is CSATYYEQFF. CDR3 DNA sequence: TGCAGCGCCACTTATTATGAGCAGTTCTTC.